This T cell receptor beta chain was captured by sequencing in a study of blood T cells in healthy people across ages. Study-level background: About one barcoded beta molecule per two T cells was the capture yield of template switching.

Every donor contributed about 10 milliliters of peripheral blood by blood draw. This clonotype was detected once. Germline and junction disagree at one end, which may indicate a read error. For the second PCR, which ran for about 6 to 11 cycles, a sample-barcoded 5' primer and a J-beta primer mix were used. A template-switch adaptor containing 12 random nucleotides labeled each cDNA molecule. Per-sample output comprised a minimum of 3 million paired-end reads containing CDR3. TCRdb recomputed calls from the 5' RACE reads with MiXCR, one row per CDR3 protein. The table lists some 1.5 million distinct CDR3 sequences, over 25% of them singletons. The CDR3 spans 13 residues. Germline CDR1 SGDLS, CDR2 YYNGEE.

This rearrangement joins TRBV9 to TRBJ2-7, with D tentatively TRBD1 (5 bases). This TCR derives from a woman aged 25 to 39 in good health. The source material was blood. CDR3 sequence (DNA): TGTGCCTGCAGCGTAAGCGCAGGGAACGAGCAGTACTTC. This gives the protein CACSVSAGNEQYF.